This T cell receptor (beta chain) was profiled in a study of glioma-infiltrating T cells. Findings and limits, study-wide: Non-neoplastic patients had below-expected tissue-blood divergence, while all gliomas exceeded expectation. CDR3 overlap between tissue and blood was very small.

The iRepertoire nested amplicon-rescue multiplex PCR amplified TCR alpha and beta CDR3s from RNA. For one-step reverse transcription and amplification, 100-400 ng of tissue mRNA or PBMC total RNA was used. TCRdb reanalysed the multiplex PCR reads using MiXCR and keeps one entry per CDR3 protein. In the table there are over 140,000 distinct CDR3 sequences, around 40% of which are singletons. CDR1 MDHEN and CDR2 SYDVKM come from the germline V gene. Trimming stripped 6 bases from V and 4 bases from J, with 15 bases between. The CDR3 is made up of 14 amino acids. About this clonotype: Antigen specificity is unknown.

The sample consisted of glioma tissue, nonneoplastic brain tissue, or PBMCs (not recorded which). This clonotype originated in a human donor with low-grade glioma or glioblastoma, undergoing nonglioma brain surgery, or in good health (not recorded which). V is TRBV28 and J is TRBJ1-2; a possible D gene is TRBD1 (6 bases). The CDR3 DNA follows: TGTGCCAGCAGCCCGACAGGATTGGGCTATGGCTACACCTTC. Its translation: CASSPTGLGYGYTF.